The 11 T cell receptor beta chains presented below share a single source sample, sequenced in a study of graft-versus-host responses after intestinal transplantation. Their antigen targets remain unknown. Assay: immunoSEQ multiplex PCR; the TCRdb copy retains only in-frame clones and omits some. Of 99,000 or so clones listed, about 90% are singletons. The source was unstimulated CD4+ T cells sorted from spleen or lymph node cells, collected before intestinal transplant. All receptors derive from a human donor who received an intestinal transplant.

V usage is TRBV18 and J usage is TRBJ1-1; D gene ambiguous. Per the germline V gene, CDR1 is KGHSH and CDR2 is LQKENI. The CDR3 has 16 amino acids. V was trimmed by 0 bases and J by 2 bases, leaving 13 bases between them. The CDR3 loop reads CASSPPVVVANTEAFF. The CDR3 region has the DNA TGTGCCAGCTCACCACCAGTGGTGGTGGCAAACACTGAAGCTTTCTTT.

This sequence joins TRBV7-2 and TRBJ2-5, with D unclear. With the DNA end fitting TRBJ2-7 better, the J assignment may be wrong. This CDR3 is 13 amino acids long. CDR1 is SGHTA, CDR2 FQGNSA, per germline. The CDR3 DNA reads TGTGCCAGCAGCTTCGCGGTCTCCTACGAGCAGTACTTC. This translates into CASSFAVSYEQYF.

DNA for the CDR3: TGTGCCAGCAGTACAGGGTTTGGGACCCAGTACTTC. The encoded protein is CASSTGFGTQYF. The chain links TRBV27 to TRBJ2-5; TRBD1 might be the D (6 bases). Trimming cost V 5 bases and J 7 bases, with 11 bases left between them. CDR3 size: 12 residues. Germline V gene data show CDR1 as MNHEY and CDR2 as SMNVEV (reference sequence).

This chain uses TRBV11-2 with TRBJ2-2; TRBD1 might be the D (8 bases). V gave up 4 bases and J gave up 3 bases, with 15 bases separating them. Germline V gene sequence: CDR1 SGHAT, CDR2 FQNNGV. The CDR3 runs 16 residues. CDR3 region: CASSSRQGRDTGELFF. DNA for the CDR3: TGTGCCAGCAGCTCGAGACAGGGGAGGGACACCGGGGAGCTGTTTTTT.

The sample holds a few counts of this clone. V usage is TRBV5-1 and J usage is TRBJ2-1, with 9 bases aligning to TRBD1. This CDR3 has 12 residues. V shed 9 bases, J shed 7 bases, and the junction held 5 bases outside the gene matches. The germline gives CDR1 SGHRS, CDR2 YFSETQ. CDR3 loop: CATRTGENEQFF. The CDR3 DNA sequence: TGCGCCACCAGGACAGGGGAGAATGAGCAGTTCTTC.

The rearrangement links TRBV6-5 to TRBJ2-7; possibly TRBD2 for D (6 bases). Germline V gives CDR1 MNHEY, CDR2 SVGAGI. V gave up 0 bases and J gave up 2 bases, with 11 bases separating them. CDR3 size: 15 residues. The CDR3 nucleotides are TGTGCCAGCAGTTACTCCCGGGCGGGACCCTACGAGCAGTACTTC. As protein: CASSYSRAGPYEQYF.

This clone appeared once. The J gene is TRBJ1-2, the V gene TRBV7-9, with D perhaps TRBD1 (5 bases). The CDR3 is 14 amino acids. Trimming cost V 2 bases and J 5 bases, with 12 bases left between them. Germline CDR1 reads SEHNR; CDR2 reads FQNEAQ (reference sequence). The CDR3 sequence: CASSLYSGPYGYTF. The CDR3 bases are TGTGCCAGCAGCTTATATTCGGGGCCTTATGGCTACACCTTC.

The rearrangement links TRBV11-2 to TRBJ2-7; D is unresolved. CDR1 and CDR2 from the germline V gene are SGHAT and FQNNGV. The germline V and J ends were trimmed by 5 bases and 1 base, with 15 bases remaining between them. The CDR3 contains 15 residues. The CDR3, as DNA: TGTGCCAGCAGCCCGGAAGTGAGTGGGTCCTACGAGCAGTACTTC. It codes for CASSPEVSGSYEQYF.

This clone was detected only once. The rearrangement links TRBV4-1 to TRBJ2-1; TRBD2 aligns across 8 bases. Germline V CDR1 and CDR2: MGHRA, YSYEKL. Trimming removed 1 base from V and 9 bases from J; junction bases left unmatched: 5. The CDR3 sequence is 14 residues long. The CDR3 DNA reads TGCGCCAGCAGCCAAGTCGGGGGGGCTGGTGAGCAGTTCTTC. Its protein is CASSQVGGAGEQFF.

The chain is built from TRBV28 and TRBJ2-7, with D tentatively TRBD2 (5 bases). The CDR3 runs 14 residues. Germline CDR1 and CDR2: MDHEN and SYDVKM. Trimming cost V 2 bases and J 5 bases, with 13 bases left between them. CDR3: CASSLVGEAHEQYF. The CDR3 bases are TGTGCCAGCAGTTTAGTGGGAGAGGCCCACGAGCAGTACTTC.

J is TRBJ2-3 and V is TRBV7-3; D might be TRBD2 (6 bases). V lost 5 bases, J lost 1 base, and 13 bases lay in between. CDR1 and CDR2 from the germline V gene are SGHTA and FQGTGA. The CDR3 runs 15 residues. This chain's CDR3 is CASSPLAGGTDTQYF. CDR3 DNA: TGTGCCAGCAGCCCACTAGCCGGGGGCACAGATACGCAGTATTTT.